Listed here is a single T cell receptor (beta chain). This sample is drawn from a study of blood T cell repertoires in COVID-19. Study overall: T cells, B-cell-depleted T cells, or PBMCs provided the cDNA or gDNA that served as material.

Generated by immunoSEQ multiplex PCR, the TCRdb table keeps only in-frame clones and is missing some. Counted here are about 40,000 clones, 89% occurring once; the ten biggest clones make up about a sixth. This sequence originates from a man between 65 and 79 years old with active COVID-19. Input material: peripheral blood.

The DNA of the CDR3 is TGTGCCAGCAGCCAAAAGGACAGAGACAACAATGAGCAGTTCTTC. Encoded protein: CASSQKDRDNNEQFF. V is TRBV3-1 (or the pseudogene TRBV3-2) and J is TRBJ2-1; D is perhaps TRBD1 (6 bases). This CDR3 is built from 15 residues. Germline V CDR1 and CDR2: LGHDT, YNNKEL (reference sequence). V was cut by 2 bases and J by 5 bases, with 13 bases left in between.